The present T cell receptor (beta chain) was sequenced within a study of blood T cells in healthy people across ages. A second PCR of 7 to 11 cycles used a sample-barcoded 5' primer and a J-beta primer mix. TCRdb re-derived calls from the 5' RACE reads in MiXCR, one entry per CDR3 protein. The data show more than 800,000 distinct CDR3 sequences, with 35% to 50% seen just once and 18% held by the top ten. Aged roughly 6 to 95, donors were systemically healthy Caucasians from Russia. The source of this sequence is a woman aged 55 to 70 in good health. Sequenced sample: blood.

The CDR3 DNA reads as TGCAGCGCCTGGGGGGATCAGACACAAGAGACCCAGTACTTC. Protein product: CSAWGDQTQETQYF. The V gene is TRBV29-1, the J gene TRBJ2-5; TRBD2 might be the D (6 bases). V lost 7 bases and J lost 2, with 17 bases in between. CDR3 length: 14 residues. Germline V gene lookup returns CDR1 SQVTM and CDR2 ANQGSEA.